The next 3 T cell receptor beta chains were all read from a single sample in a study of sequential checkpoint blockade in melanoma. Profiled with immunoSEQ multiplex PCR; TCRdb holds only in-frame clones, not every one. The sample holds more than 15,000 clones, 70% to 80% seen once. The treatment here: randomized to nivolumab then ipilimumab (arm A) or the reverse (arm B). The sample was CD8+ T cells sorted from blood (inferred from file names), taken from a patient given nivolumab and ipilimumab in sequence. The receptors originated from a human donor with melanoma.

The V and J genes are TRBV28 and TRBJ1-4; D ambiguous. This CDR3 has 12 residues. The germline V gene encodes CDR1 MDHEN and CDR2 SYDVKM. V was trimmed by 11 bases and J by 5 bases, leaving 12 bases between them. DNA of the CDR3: TGTGCCTCCGAGGCAGAAAATGAAAAACTGTTTTTT. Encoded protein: CASEAENEKLFF.

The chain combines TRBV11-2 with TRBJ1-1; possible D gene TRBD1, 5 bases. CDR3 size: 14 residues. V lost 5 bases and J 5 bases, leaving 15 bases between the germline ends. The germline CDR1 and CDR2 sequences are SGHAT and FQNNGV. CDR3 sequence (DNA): TGTGCCAGCAGCCACGGGGGGACTGGGACTGAAGCTTTCTTT. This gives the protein CASSHGGTGTEAFF. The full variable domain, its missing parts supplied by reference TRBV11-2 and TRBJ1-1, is EAGVAQSPRYKIIEKRQSVAFWCNPISGHATLYWYQQILGQGPKLLIQFQNNGVVDDSQLPKDRFSAERLKGVDSTLKIQPAKLEDSAVYLCASSHGGTGTEAFFGQGTRLTVV.

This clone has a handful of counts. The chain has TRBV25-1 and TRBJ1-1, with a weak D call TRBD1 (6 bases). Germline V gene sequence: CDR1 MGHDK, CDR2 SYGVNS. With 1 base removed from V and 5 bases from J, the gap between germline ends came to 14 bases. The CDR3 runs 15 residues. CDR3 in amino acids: CASSEFRGAGTEAFF. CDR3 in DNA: TGTGCCAGCAGTGAATTTCGGGGGGCAGGGACTGAAGCTTTCTTT.